The rows below give T cell receptor beta chains drawn from one sample of a study of CD8+ T cells in alopecia areata. The method was immunoSEQ multiplex PCR; TCRdb's version includes in-frame clones alone and lacks a portion of them. The table lists just over 150,000 clones, roughly two thirds of them singletons, with over 0.85% in the top ten. The input for sequencing was CD4+ T cells sorted from blood, taken at week 4, from a patient treated with tofacitinib. The source of these receptors is a human donor with alopecia areata. Each CDR3 is given with its conserved first and last residue. The D gene is left open where the match is weak. Where a row states a size, it is once, few, many or the class of an expanded clone; other rows omit it.

once,TRBJ2-3,14,TRBV30,-,TGTGCCTGGAGTGTACGACCCAGCACAGATACGCAGTATTTT,CAWSVRPSTDTQYF
-,TRBJ2-7,12,TRBV7-8,-,TGTGCCAGCAGGCGGGACAGCTACGAGCAGTACTTC,CASRRDSYEQYF
-,TRBJ1-4,15,TRBV11-2,-,TGTGCCAGCACCCGGGCTGGGCCCTTTGGAGAAAAACTGTTTTTT,CASTRAGPFGEKLFF
-,TRBJ1-5,12,TRBV30,-,TGTGCCTGGAGCAGGAGAGGACAGCCCCAGCATTTT,CAWSRRGQPQHF
-,TRBJ2-5,17,TRBV4-2,-,TGTGCCAGCAGCCAAGATCCTGCCTCCCCCCCGCGGGAGACCCAGTACTTC,CASSQDPASPPRETQYF
-,TRBJ2-5,14,TRBV5-1,TRBD1,TGCGCCAGCAGCTTACAGGGGGCACAAGAGACCCAGTACTTC,CASSLQGAQETQYF
-,TRBJ1-5,12,TRBV2,-,TGTGCCAGCCAGGATGTCAATCAGCCCCAGCATTTT,CASQDVNQPQHF
-,TRBJ1-4,11,TRBV6-5,-,TGTGCCAGCAGTTATCGGGGAGAACTGTTTTTT,CASSYRGELFF
-,TRBJ2-4,13,TRBV29-1,-,TGCAGCGTTGAGTCGATCTTTGGGAACATTCAGTACTTC,CSVESIFGNIQYF
-,TRBJ1-2,13,TRBV19,-,TGTGCCAGTAGTGGGTACAGGGTGAATGGCTACACCTTC,CASSGYRVNGYTF
-,TRBJ2-5,15,TRBV28,TRBD1,TGTGCCAGCAATACTCCGGGACAGGGGTTGGAGACCCAGTACTTC,CASNTPGQGLETQYF
-,TRBJ1-1,13,TRBV30,-,TGTGCCTGGAGTGTAGGGGGACTCTCGTCAGGTTTCTTT,CAWSVGGLSSGFF
-,TRBJ2-7,11,TRBV29-1,-,TGCAGCGTACGCGACCAATACGAGCAGTACTTC,CSVRDQYEQYF
-,TRBJ2-1,14,TRBV7-2,TRBD2,TGTGCCAGCAGCCTCCAGCGGGGGGCGAATGAGCAGTTCTTC,CASSLQRGANEQFF
-,TRBJ2-6,14,TRBV29-1,-,TGCAGCGTTCGTCCGGGGGAAGGGGCCAACGTCCTGACTTTC,CSVRPGEGANVLTF
-,TRBJ2-7,14,TRBV6-5,-,TGTGCCAGCAGTTACTCGACTGGACAGCCCGAGCAGTACTTC,CASSYSTGQPEQYF
few,TRBJ1-1,13,TRBV10-3,-,TGTGCCATCAGTGCCCGGGACCCTGGAGAAGCTTTCTTT,CAISARDPGEAFF
-,TRBJ1-2,13,TRBV14,-,TGTGCCAGCAGCCTAGGAGGGGGAAGTGGCTACACCTTC,CASSLGGGSGYTF
few,TRBJ2-5,12,TRBV29-1,-,TGCAGCGTTGAAGAGTTCGGGGAGACCCAGTACTTC,CSVEEFGETQYF
-,TRBJ1-1,13,TRBV30,-,TGTGCCTGGAGGCGCGACGGGAACACTGAAGCTTTCTTT,CAWRRDGNTEAFF
-,TRBJ1-1,14,TRBV5-1,TRBD1,TGCGCCAGCAGCTCGACGACAGGGGGCACTGAAGCTTTCTTT,CASSSTTGGTEAFF
-,TRBJ2-3,12,TRBV29-1,-,TGCAGCGTTGCCCAGGGTACAGATACGCAGTATTTT,CSVAQGTDTQYF
-,TRBJ2-5,13,TRBV14,-,TGTGCCAGCAGCTACCGGGAGAGAGAGACCCAGTACTTC,CASSYRERETQYF
-,TRBJ1-2,14,TRBV5-6,-,TGTGCCAGCAGCTCAGGTCCCAGGACCTATGGCTACACCTTC,CASSSGPRTYGYTF
-,TRBJ1-1,13,TRBV11-1,-,TGTGCCAGCAGCCCAACACAGAACACTGAAGCTTTCTTT,CASSPTQNTEAFF
-,TRBJ2-7,14,TRBV19,-,TGTGCCAGTAGTATAGCGGCAGGGCTCTACGAGCAGTACTTC,CASSIAAGLYEQYF
few,TRBJ2-1,14,TRBV4-3,-,TGCGCCAGCAGCCAATGGAGGGGGCGCGATGAGCAGTTCTTC,CASSQWRGRDEQFF
-,TRBJ1-2,13,TRBV5-4,-,TGTGCCAGCAGCTTGGGACTGGAGAAAGGCTACACCTTC,CASSLGLEKGYTF
-,TRBJ2-7,11,TRBV20-1,TRBD1,TGCAGCACACAGGGGGCGCGGGAGCAGTACTTC,CSTQGAREQYF
few,TRBJ1-2,13,TRBV5-1,TRBD1,TGCGCCAGCAGCTCGACAGGGAACTATGGCTACACCTTC,CASSSTGNYGYTF
-,TRBJ2-3,15,TRBV10-3,TRBD2,TGTGCCATCAGTGAGGCCGGGGGGGCAGGAGATACGCAGTATTTT,CAISEAGGAGDTQYF
-,TRBJ1-3,12,TRBV29-1,-,TGCAGCGCAGGGACGTCTGGAAACACCATATATTTT,CSAGTSGNTIYF
few,TRBJ1-5,15,TRBV2,-,TGTGCCAGCAGTGGGTGGGGAACTAGCAATCAGCCCCAGCATTTT,CASSGWGTSNQPQHF
-,TRBJ2-1,10,TRBV29-1,-,TGCAGCGCCGGGGCTAATGAGCAGTTCTTC,CSAGANEQFF
-,TRBJ2-6,15,TRBV30,-,TGTGCCTCCCCCCCGGCCAGCTCTGGGGCCAACGTCCTGACTTTC,CASPPASSGANVLTF
many,TRBJ1-4,15,TRBV7-9,TRBD1,TGTGCCAGCAGCACCCGACAGGGGGATCTTGAAAAACTGTTTTTT,CASSTRQGDLEKLFF
few,TRBJ1-4,16,TRBV4-3,-,TGCGCCAGCAGCCAAGAATTTGGCCAGTCTAATGAAAAACTGTTTTTT,CASSQEFGQSNEKLFF
few,TRBJ2-7,13,TRBV29-1,TRBD2,TGCAGCGTTGAGGCTAGCGGTTCCTACGAGCAGTACTTC,CSVEASGSYEQYF
few,TRBJ1-2,14,TRBV5-1,-,TGCGCCAGCAGCTTGGAGTCGCCGAACTATGGCTACACCTTC,CASSLESPNYGYTF
few,TRBJ1-6,17,TRBV7-2,-,TGTGCCAGCAGCTTGGCCGGCGCGAGCTCCTATAATTCACCCCTCCACTTT,CASSLAGASSYNSPLHF